This entry lists 27 T cell receptor beta chains sequenced from one sample in a study of T cell responses to AZD1222 COVID-19 vaccine. Some clones are missing from TCRdb's copy, which holds only in-frame ones; the method was immunoSEQ multiplex PCR. The repertoire holds about 150,000 clones, with 88% as singletons. This specimen consisted of peripheral blood, obtained on day 0 of AZD1222 vaccination. All receptors come from an adult in good health.

The genes are TRBV5-8 and TRBJ1-1; D remains ambiguous. The ends were cut back, 7 bases at V and 1 base at J, with 5 bases in the middle. The CDR3 runs 11 residues. Germline V lookup: CDR1 SGHTS, CDR2 YDEGEE. The CDR3 loop is CASRRNTEAFF. CDR3 coding DNA: TGTGCCAGCCGTCGGAACACTGAAGCTTTCTTT.

The chain links TRBV2 to TRBJ2-2; D is unresolved. The CDR3 consists of 15 residues. Deletions cut 6 bases from V and 4 bases from J, with 15 bases between. Per the germline V gene, CDR1 is SNHLY and CDR2 is FYNNEI. CDR3 sequence (DNA): TGTGCCAGCAGCGCCCGCTCTTCGGGCACCGGGGAGCTGTTTTTT. As protein: CASSARSSGTGELFF.

V and J are TRBV10-3 and TRBJ1-5; possible D gene TRBD1, 6 bases. The CDR3 runs 13 residues. The V gene lost 4 bases and the J gene lost 5 bases, with 9 bases spanning the gap. Germline V gene data show CDR1 as ENHRY and CDR2 as SYGVKD. DNA for the CDR3: TGTGCCATCAGTGGTCCAGGGGATCAGCCCCAGCATTTT. This codes for CAISGPGDQPQHF.

The chain joins TRBV5-1 to TRBJ2-5; tentative D call: TRBD2 (5 bases). V was cut by 4 bases and J by 1 base, with 11 bases left in between. This CDR3 contains 14 residues. Germline V CDR1 and CDR2: SGHRS, YFSETQ. The DNA of the CDR3 is TGCGCCAGCAGCCGGGGAGCGAGCCAAGAGACCCAGTACTTC. Its protein is CASSRGASQETQYF.

The chain is built from TRBV29-1 and TRBJ1-2; D gene unclear. CDR1 SQVTM and CDR2 ANQGSEA come from the germline V gene. V was cut by 6 bases and J by 0 bases, with 8 bases left in between. This CDR3 spans 12 amino acids. CDR3 in amino acids: CSVGVANYGYTF. CDR3 nucleotides: TGCAGCGTCGGGGTAGCTAACTATGGCTACACCTTC.

V usage is TRBV4-3 and J usage is TRBJ2-2, with 7 bases matching TRBD1. V shed 1 base, J shed 5 bases, and the junction held 13 bases outside the gene matches. This CDR3 comprises 18 residues. From germline, CDR1 is LGHNA and CDR2 YSLEER. The CDR3 DNA follows: TGCGCCAGCAGCCAAGGGCTTCTTCCCGACAGGGAGACCGGGGAGCTGTTTTTT. Its translation: CASSQGLLPDRETGELFF.

This clone was seen once. The chain uses TRBV9 and TRBJ1-2, with no clear D. The CDR3 loop spans 13 amino acids. The V end lost 3 bases, the J end lost 8 bases, and 14 bases lay between the germline ends. The V gene's germline CDR1 is SGDLS and CDR2 YYNGEE. The CDR3: CASSADGAGGYTF. DNA of the CDR3: TGTGCCAGCAGCGCGGACGGCGCTGGGGGCTACACCTTC.

The chain recombines TRBV2 with TRBJ1-5, with D tentatively TRBD1 (6 bases). The CDR3 is 13 amino acids. Trimming removed 4 bases at V and 7 bases at J, with 11 bases between. CDR1 and CDR2 (germline): SNHLY, FYNNEI. CDR3 sequence: CASSGQVSQPQHF. The CDR3 DNA reads TGTGCCAGCAGTGGACAGGTTAGCCAGCCCCAGCATTTT. Full variable domain (missing parts from reference TRBV2 and TRBJ1-5): EPEVTQTPSHQVTQMGQEVILRCVPISNHLYFYWYRQILGQKVEFLVSFYNNEISEKSEIFDDQFSVERPDGSNFTLKIRSTKLEDSAMYFCASSGQVSQPQHFGDGTRLSIL.

The V gene is TRBV6-5, the J gene TRBJ1-5, with 7 positions matching TRBD1. CDR1 and CDR2 from the germline V gene are MNHEY and SVGAGI. This CDR3 region has 13 residues. V was pared by 6 bases and J by 5 bases, with 4 bases of the junction left unmatched. The CDR3 nucleotides are TGTGCCAGCAGAACGGGACAGTATCAGCCCCAGCATTTT. This codes for CASRTGQYQPQHF.

The V gene is TRBV23-1, the J gene TRBJ2-7; D perhaps matches TRBD2 (5 bases). TRBV23-1 is an ORF, and what it does is uncertain. This CDR3 has 12 amino acids. Trimming left V 4 bases short and J 4 bases short, with 8 bases between. This chain's CDR3 is CASSRGEYEQYF. For the CDR3, the DNA is TGCGCCAGCAGTCGGGGAGAATACGAGCAGTACTTC.

V and J are TRBV19 and TRBJ2-7, with 7 bases lining up with TRBD1. Germline V gene sequence: CDR1 LNHDA, CDR2 SQIVND (reference sequence). This CDR3 has 13 residues. Trimming cost V 3 bases and J 5 bases; bases outside gene matches: 4. The CDR3 sequence: CASSITGDHEQYF. The CDR3 coding sequence is TGTGCCAGTAGTATTACAGGGGATCACGAGCAGTACTTC.

The chain joins TRBV21-1 to TRBJ2-1. TRBV21-1 is listed as a pseudogene. The CDR3 spans 10 residues. CDR3 nucleotide sequence: TGTGCCAGCAGGGAAAATGAGCAGTTCTTC. Amino acid sequence: CASRENEQFF.

The chain is built from TRBV29-1 and TRBJ2-7; 9 bases line up with TRBD1. CDR1 SQVTM and CDR2 ANQGSEA come from the germline V gene. V lost 7 bases and J lost 4; bases outside the gene matches: 2. CDR3 length: 11 residues. The CDR3 nucleotides are TGCAGCGCCGGGACAGGGTACGAGCAGTACTTC. Translation gives CSAGTGYEQYF.

The V call is TRBV6-1, the J call TRBJ1-5, with 8 nucleotides matching TRBD1. After removal of 3 bases from V and 8 bases from J, the junction contained 3 bases not matched to a gene. The germline CDR1 and CDR2 sequences are MNHNS and SASEGT. CDR3 size: 13 residues. CDR3 amino acids: CASSDRGLEPQHF. The CDR3 nucleotides read TGTGCCAGCAGTGACAGGGGGCTGGAGCCCCAGCATTTT.

J is TRBJ2-5 and V is TRBV7-9, with 8 bases identical to TRBD1. The V segment lost 3 bases and the J segment 2 bases; nucleotides outside the gene matches: 2. The V gene's germline CDR1 is SEHNR and CDR2 FQNEAQ (reference sequence). This CDR3 has 14 residues. The CDR3 here is CASSFDRGQETQYF. The CDR3 region has the DNA TGTGCCAGCAGCTTCGACAGGGGACAAGAGACCCAGTACTTC.

The J gene is TRBJ1-1, the V gene TRBV18; weak D call: TRBD1 (6 bases). CDR3 length: 15 amino acids. Trimming stripped 8 bases from V and 6 bases from J, with 22 bases between. Germline V gives CDR1 KGHSH, CDR2 LQKENI. CDR3 in amino acids: CASRQGRTGAAEAFF. The CDR3 DNA follows: TGTGCCAGCCGCCAGGGCCGCACGGGGGCAGCTGAAGCTTTCTTT.

The chain uses TRBV19 and TRBJ2-7; 10 bases align to TRBD2. V was pared by 5 bases and J by 0 bases, with 7 bases of the junction left unmatched. This CDR3 has 16 residues. CDR1 and CDR2 from the germline V gene are LNHDA and SQIVND (reference sequence). The CDR3 here is CASSPGLAKFSYEQYF. CDR3 nucleotide sequence: TGTGCCAGTAGTCCGGGACTAGCGAAGTTCTCCTACGAGCAGTACTTC.

The chain links TRBV10-3 to TRBJ2-7; 11 bases line up with TRBD1. The CDR3 sequence is 12 residues long. The V gene end was trimmed by 9 bases and the J gene end by 6 bases; junction bases not matched to a gene: 4. Germline V lookup: CDR1 ENHRY, CDR2 SYGVKD. The CDR3 DNA reads TGTGCCATGGGGACAGGGGGGCGCGAGCAGTACTTC. Residues: CAMGTGGREQYF.

The V gene is TRBV18, the J gene TRBJ1-4; 7 bases map to TRBD1. The CDR3 spans 14 residues. CDR1 KGHSH and CDR2 LQKENI come from the germline V gene. J lost 4 bases, V lost 4 bases, and 3 bases had no gene match. This CDR3 reads CASSLRDSNEKLFF. DNA of the CDR3: TGTGCCAGCTCACTCCGGGACAGTAATGAAAAACTGTTTTTT.

The chain recombines TRBV5-4 with TRBJ2-3; the D is unclear. The CDR3 extends over 16 amino acids. Germline loops: CDR1 SGHNT, CDR2 YYREEE (reference sequence). The V gene lost 6 bases and the J gene lost 0 bases, with 17 bases spanning the gap. CDR3: CASIQDGYSSTDTQYF. The CDR3 nucleotides are TGTGCCAGCATCCAGGACGGCTATTCTAGCACAGATACGCAGTATTTT.

The genes are TRBV2 and TRBJ2-7, with D maybe TRBD2 (5 bases). CDR1 and CDR2 (germline): SNHLY, FYNNEI. V gave up 8 bases and J gave up 0 bases, with 11 bases separating them. The CDR3 extends over 13 amino acids. The CDR3, as DNA: TGTGCCAGCGGGAGTGGAATCTCCTACGAGCAGTACTTC. Encoded protein: CASGSGISYEQYF.

The CDR3 sequence: CASSRRTSGGHETQYF. The CDR3 coding sequence is TGCGCCAGCAGTCGAAGGACTAGCGGGGGCCATGAGACCCAGTACTTC. The J gene is TRBJ2-5, the V gene TRBV23-1, with 13 bases identical to TRBD2. TRBV23-1 carries the ORF label, with uncertain function. The CDR3 totals 16 residues. With V trimmed by 4 bases and J by 5 bases, 7 bases remained unmatched.

The rearrangement uses TRBV19 and TRBJ2-4; maybe TRBD1 (6 bases). This CDR3 is 15 amino acids long. V lost 2 bases and J lost 9, with 17 bases in between. The germline V gene has CDR1 LNHDA and CDR2 SQIVND (reference sequence). The CDR3 nucleotides read TGTGCCAGTAGTATAAATGGGGGCCCTGGGCTCATTCAGTACTTC. It specifies CASSINGGPGLIQYF.

The chain employs TRBV12-5 and TRBJ2-7; 10 positions match TRBD2. Germline assignment: CDR1 LGHNT and CDR2 FRNRAP. The V gene end was trimmed by 5 bases and the J gene end by 9 bases; junction bases not matched to a gene: 10. CDR3 length equals 14 residues. CDR3 sequence reads: CASGKAAGGLRQYF. The CDR3 DNA sequence: TGTGCTAGTGGTAAGGCAGCGGGGGGGCTTAGGCAGTACTTC.

The chain uses TRBV29-1 and TRBJ1-4, with TRBD1 matching 8 bases. Germline CDR1 and CDR2: SQVTM and ANQGSEA. V lost 6 bases, J lost 7 bases, and 1 base stayed unmatched. CDR3 length: 11 amino acids. The CDR3 sequence: CSVDRGEKLFF. DNA of the CDR3: TGCAGCGTAGACAGGGGTGAAAAACTGTTTTTT.

This clone was detected only once. This chain links TRBV19 with TRBJ2-2; D is unclear. Per germline, CDR1 LNHDA and CDR2 SQIVND (reference sequence). V was pared by 6 bases and J by 2 bases, with 7 bases between. The CDR3 totals 13 residues. In DNA form, the CDR3 reads TGTGCCAGTAGAACCCTCAACACCGGGGAGCTGTTTTTT. This encodes CASRTLNTGELFF.

The CDR3 coding sequence is TGTGCCAGCAGCCAAGGTGTGGGCAATTCACCCCTCCACTTT. Its translation is CASSQGVGNSPLHF. The rearrangement links TRBV4-2 to TRBJ1-6, with D unclear. The V and J ends lost 1 base and 7 bases respectively, with 8 bases between them. CDR1 and CDR2 from the germline V gene are LGHNA and YNFKEQ. The CDR3 runs 14 residues.